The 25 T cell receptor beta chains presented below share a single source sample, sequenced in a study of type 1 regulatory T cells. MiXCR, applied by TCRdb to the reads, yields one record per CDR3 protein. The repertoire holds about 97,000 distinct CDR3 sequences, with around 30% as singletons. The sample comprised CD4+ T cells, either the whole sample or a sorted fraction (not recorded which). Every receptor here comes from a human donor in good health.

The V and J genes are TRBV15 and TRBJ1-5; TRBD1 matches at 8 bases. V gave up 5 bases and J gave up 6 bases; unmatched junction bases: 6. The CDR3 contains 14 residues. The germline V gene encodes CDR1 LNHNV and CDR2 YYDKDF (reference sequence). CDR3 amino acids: CATSLAGGSQPQHF. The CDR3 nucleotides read TGTGCCACCAGCTTGGCAGGGGGCAGTCAGCCCCAGCATTTT.

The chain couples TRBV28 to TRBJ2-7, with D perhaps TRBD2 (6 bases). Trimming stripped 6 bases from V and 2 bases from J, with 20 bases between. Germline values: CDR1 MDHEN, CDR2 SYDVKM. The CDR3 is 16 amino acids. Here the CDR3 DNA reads TGTGCCAGCAGCTTCGAGCTGGGGACTCAGACCTACGAGCAGTACTTC. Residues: CASSFELGTQTYEQYF.

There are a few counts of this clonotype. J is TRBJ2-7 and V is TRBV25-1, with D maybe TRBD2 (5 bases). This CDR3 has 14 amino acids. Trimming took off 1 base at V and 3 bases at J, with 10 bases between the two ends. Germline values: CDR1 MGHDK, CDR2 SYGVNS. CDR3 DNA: TGTGCCAGCAGTGAATCGGGGTCTAACTACGAGCAGTACTTC. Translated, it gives CASSESGSNYEQYF.

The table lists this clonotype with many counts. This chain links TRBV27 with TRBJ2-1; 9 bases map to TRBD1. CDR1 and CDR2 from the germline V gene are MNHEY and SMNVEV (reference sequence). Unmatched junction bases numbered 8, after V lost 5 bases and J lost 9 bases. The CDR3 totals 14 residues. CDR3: CASSQDRGAGEQFF. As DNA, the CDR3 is TGTGCCAGCAGTCAGGACAGGGGAGCGGGTGAGCAGTTCTTC.

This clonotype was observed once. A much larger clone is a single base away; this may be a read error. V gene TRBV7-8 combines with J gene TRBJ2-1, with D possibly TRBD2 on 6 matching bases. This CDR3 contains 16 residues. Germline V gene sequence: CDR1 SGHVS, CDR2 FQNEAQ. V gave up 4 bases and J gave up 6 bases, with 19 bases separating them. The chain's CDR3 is CASSSGGSWTGNEQFF. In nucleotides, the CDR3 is TGTGCCAGCAGCTCCGGAGGGTCCTGGACGGGCAATGAGCAGTTCTTC.

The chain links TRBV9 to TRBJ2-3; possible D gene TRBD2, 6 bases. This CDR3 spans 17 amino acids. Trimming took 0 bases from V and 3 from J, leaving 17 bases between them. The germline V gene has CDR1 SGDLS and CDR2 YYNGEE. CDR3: CASSVAGSGGETDTQYF. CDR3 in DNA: TGTGCCAGCAGCGTAGCGGGATCGGGCGGGGAAACAGATACGCAGTATTTT.

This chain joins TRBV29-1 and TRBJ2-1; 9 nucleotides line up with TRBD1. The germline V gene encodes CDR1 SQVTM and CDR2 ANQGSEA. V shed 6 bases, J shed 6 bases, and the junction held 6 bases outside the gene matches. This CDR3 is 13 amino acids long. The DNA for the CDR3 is TGCAGCGTCGACCGGGACAGGGTCAATGAGCAGTTCTTC. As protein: CSVDRDRVNEQFF.

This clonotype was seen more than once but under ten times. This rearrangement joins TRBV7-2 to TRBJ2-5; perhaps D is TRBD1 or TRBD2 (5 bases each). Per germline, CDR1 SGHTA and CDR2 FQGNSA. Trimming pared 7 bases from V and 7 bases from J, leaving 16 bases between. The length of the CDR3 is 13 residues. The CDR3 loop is CASTIGDPGTQYF. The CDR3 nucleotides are TGTGCCAGCACGATCGGGGACCCGGGGACCCAGTACTTC.

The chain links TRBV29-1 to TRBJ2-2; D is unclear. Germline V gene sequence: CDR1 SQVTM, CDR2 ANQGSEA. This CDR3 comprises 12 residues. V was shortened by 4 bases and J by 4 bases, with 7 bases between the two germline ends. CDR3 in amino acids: CSVASGTGELFF. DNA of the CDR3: TGCAGCGTTGCTTCCGGCACCGGGGAGCTGTTTTTT.

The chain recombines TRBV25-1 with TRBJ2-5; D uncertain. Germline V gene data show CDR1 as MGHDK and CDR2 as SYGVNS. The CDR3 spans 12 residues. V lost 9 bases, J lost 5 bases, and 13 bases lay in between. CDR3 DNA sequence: TGTGCCAGTTCTATGACGGTGGAGACCCAGTACTTC. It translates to CASSMTVETQYF. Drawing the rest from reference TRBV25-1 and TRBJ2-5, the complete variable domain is EADIYQTPRYLVIGTGKKITLECSQTMGHDKMYWYQQDPGMELHLIHYSYGVNSTEKGDLSSESTVSRIRTEHFPLTLESARPSHTSQYLCASSMTVETQYFGPGTRLLVL.

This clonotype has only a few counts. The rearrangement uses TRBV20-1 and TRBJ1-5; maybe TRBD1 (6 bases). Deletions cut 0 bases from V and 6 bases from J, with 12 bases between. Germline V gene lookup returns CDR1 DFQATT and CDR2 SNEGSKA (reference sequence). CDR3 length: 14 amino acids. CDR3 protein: CSARDSPGAQPQHF. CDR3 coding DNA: TGCAGTGCTAGAGATTCGCCAGGGGCTCAGCCCCAGCATTTT.

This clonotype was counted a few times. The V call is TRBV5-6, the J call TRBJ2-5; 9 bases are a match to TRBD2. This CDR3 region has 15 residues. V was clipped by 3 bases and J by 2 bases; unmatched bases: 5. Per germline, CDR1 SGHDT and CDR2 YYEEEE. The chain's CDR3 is CASSSGLAQQETQYF. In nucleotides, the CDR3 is TGTGCCAGCAGCTCCGGACTAGCGCAACAAGAGACCCAGTACTTC.

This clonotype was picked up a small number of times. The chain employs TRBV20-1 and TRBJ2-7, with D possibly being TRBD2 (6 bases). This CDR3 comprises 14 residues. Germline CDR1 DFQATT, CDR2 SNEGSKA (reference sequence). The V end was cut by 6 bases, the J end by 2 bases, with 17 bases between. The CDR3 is CSAGTFTYPYEQYF. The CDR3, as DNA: TGCAGTGCAGGGACTTTCACGTATCCCTACGAGCAGTACTTC.

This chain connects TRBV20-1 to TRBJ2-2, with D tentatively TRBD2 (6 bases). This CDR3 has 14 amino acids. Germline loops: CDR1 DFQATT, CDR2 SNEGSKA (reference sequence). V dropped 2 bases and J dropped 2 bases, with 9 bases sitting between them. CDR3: CSARRGLNTGELFF. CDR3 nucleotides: TGCAGTGCTAGACGGGGACTTAACACCGGGGAGCTGTTTTTT.

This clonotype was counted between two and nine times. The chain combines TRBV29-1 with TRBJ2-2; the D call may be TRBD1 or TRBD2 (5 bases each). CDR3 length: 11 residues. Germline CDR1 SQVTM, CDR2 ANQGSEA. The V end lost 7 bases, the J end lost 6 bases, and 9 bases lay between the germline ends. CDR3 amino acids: CSAQGAGELFF. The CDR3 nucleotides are TGCAGCGCCCAGGGAGCCGGGGAGCTGTTTTTT.

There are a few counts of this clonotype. CDR3 bases: TGTGCCAGCAGCCTCCCAGTGTTAGGGGGCTACACCTTC. This translates into CASSLPVLGGYTF. This chain uses TRBV7-2 with TRBJ1-2, with D unclear. V lost 5 bases and J 8 bases, leaving 15 bases between the germline ends. Germline V gene lookup returns CDR1 SGHTA and CDR2 FQGNSA. The CDR3 contains 13 residues.

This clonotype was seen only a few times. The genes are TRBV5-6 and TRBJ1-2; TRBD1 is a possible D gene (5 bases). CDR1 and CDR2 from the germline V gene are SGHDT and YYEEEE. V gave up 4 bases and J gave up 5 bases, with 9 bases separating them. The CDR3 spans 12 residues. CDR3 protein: CASSPDSYGYTF. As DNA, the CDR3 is TGTGCCAGCAGCCCAGACAGTTATGGCTACACCTTC.

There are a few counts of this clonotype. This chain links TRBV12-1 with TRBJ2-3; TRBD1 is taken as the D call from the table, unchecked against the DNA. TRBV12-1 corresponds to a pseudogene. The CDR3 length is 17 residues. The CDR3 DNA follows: TGTGCCAGCAGCCCGAGGGGGACAGGGCGGAACACAGATACGCAGTATTTT. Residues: CASSPRGTGRNTDTQYF.

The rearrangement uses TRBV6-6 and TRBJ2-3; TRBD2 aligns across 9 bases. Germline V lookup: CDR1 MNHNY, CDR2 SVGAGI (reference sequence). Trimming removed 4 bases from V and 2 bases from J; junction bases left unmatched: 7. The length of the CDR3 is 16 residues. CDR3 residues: CASSFRIAGATDTQYF. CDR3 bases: TGTGCCAGCAGTTTCCGAATAGCGGGAGCCACAGATACGCAGTATTTT.

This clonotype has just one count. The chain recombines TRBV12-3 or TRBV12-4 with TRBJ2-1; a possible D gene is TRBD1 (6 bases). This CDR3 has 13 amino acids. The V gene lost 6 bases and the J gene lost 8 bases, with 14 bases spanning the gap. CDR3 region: CASRHTGPDEQFF. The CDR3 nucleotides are TGTGCCAGCAGACACACAGGGCCCGATGAGCAGTTCTTC.

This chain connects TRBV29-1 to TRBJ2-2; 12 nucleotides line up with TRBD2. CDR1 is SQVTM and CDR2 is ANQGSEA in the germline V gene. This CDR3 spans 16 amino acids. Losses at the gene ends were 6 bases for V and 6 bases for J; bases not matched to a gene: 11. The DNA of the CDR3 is TGCAGCGTAGTGACTAGCGGGAGCCCGAGCGCCGGGGAGCTGTTTTTT. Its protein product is CSVVTSGSPSAGELFF.

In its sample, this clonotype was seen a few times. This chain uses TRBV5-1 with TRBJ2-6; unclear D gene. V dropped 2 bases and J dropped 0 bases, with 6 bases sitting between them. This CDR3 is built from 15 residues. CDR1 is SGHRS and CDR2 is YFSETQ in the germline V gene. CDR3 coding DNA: TGCGCCAGCAGCTTACCTGTCTCTGGGGCCAACGTCCTGACTTTC. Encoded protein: CASSLPVSGANVLTF.

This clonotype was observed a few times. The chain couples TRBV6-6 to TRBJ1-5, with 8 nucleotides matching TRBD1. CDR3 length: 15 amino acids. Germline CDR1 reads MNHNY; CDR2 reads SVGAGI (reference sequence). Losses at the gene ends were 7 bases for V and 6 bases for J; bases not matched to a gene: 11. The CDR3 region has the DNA TGTGCCAGCAACCTAGACAGGGGAGTAACTCAGCCCCAGCATTTT. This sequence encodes CASNLDRGVTQPQHF.

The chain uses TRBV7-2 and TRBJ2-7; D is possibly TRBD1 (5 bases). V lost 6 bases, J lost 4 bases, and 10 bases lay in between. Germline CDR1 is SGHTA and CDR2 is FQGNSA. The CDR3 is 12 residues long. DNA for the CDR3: TGTGCCAGCAGGGGGCGCGGATACGAGCAGTACTTC. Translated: CASRGRGYEQYF.

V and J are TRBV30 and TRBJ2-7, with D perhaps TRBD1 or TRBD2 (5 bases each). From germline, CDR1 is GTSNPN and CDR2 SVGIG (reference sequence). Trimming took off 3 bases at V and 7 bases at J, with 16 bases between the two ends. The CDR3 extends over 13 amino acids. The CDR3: CAWRGDRRGEQYF. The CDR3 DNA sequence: TGTGCCTGGAGAGGGGACCGGCGAGGAGAGCAGTACTTC.